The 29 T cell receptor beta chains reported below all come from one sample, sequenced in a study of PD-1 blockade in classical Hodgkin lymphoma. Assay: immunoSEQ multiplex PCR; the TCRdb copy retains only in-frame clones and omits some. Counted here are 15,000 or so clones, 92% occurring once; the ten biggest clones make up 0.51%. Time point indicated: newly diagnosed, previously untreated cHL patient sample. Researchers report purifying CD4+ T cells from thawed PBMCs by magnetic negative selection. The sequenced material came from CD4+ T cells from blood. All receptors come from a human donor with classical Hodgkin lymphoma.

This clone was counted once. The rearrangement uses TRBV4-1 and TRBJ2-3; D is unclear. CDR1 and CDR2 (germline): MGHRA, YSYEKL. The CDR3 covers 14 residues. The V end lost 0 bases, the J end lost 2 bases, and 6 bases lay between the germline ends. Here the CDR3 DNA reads TGCGCCAGCAGCCAAGACCCCTACACAGATACGCAGTATTTT. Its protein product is CASSQDPYTDTQYF.

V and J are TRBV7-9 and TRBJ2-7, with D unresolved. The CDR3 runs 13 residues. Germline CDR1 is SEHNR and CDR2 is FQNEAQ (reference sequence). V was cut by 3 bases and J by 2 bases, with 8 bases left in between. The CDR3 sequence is CASSFEGPYEQYF. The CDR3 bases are TGTGCCAGCAGCTTCGAAGGGCCCTACGAGCAGTACTTC.

The CDR3 DNA reads as TGTGCCAGCCTACCAGGGGTTATCCGCACAGATACGCAGTATTTT. It is translated as CASLPGVIRTDTQYF. The chain uses TRBV2 and TRBJ2-3; D might be TRBD1 (6 bases). Germline V gene sequence: CDR1 SNHLY, CDR2 FYNNEI. With 8 bases removed from V and 1 base from J, the gap between germline ends came to 16 bases. This CDR3 spans 15 amino acids.

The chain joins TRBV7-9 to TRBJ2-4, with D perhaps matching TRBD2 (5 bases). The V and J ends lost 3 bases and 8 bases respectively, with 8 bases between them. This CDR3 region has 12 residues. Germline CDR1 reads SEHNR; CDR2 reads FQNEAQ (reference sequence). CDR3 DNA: TGTGCCAGCAGCTTCCCCGGGGACATTCAGTACTTC. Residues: CASSFPGDIQYF.

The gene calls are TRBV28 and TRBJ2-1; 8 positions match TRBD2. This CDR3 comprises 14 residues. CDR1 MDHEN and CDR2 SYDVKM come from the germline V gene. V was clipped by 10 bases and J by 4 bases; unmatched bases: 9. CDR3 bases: TGTGCCACCGGGAGGGTGCGGGGGTACAATGAGCAGTTCTTC. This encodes CATGRVRGYNEQFF. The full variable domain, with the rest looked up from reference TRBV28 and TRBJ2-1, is DVKVTQSSRYLVKRTGEKVFLECVQDMDHENMFWYRQDPGLGLRLIYFSYDVKMKEKGDIPEGYSVSREKKERFSLILESASTNQTSMYLCATGRVRGYNEQFFGPGTRLTVL.

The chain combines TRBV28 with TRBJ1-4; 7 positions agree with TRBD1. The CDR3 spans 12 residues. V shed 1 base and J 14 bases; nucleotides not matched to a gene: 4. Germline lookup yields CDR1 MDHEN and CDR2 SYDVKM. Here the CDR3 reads CASSLSGQRLFF. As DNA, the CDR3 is TGTGCCAGCAGTTTATCGGGACAGCGCCTGTTTTTT. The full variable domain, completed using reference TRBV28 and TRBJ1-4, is DVKVTQSSRYLVKRTGEKVFLECVQDMDHENMFWYRQDPGLGLRLIYFSYDVKMKEKGDIPEGYSVSREKKERFSLILESASTNQTSMYLCASSLSGQRLFFGSGTQLSVL.

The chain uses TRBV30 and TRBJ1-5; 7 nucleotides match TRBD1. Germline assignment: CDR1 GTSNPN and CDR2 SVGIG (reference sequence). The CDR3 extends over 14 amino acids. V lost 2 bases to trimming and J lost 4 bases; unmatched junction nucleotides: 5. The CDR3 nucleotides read TGTGCCTGGAGTTTGGGGACAGCAAATCAGCCCCAGCATTTT. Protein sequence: CAWSLGTANQPQHF.

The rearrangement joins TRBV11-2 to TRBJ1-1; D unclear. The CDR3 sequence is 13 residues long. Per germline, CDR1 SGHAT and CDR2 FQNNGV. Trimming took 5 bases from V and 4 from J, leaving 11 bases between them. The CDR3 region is CASSPMYSTEAFF. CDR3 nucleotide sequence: TGTGCCAGCAGCCCAATGTATAGCACTGAAGCTTTCTTT.

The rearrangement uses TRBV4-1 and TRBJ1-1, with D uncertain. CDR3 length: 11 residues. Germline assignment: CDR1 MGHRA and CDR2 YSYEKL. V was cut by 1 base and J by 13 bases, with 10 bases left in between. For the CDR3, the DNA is TGCGCCAGCAGCCAAGGAGAGACGGGTTTCTTT. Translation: CASSQGETGFF.

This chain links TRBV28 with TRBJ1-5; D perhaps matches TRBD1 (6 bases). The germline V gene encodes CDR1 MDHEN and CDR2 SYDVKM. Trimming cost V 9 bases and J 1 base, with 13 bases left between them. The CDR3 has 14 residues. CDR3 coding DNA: TGTGCCAGTCAATGGACAGTCAGCAATCAGCCCCAGCATTTT. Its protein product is CASQWTVSNQPQHF.

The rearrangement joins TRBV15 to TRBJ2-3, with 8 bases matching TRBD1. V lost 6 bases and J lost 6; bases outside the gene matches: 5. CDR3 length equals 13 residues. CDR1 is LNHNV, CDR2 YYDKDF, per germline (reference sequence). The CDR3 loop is CATRTGVTDTQYF. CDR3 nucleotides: TGTGCCACCAGGACAGGGGTTACGGATACGCAGTATTTT. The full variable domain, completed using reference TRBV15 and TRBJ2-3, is DAMVIQNPRYQVTQFGKPVTLSCSQTLNHNVMYWYQQKSSQAPKLLFHYYDKDFNNEADTPDNFQSRRPNTSFCFLDIRSPGLGDTAMYLCATRTGVTDTQYFGPGTRLTVL.

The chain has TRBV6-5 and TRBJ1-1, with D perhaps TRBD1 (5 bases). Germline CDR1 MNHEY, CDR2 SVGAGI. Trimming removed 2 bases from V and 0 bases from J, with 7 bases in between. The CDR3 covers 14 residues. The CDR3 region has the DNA TGTGCCAGCAGTTACGAGGGGATGAACACTGAAGCTTTCTTT. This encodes CASSYEGMNTEAFF.

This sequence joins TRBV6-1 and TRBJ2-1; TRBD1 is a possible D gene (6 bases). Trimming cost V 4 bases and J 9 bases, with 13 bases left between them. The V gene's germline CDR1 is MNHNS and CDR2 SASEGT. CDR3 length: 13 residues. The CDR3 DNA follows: TGTGCCAGCAGTGCGGAACAGGGCATTGAGCAGTTCTTC. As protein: CASSAEQGIEQFF.

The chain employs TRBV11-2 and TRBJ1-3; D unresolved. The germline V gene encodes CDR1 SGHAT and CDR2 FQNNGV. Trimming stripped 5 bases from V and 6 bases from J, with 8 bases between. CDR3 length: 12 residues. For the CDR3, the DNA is TGTGCCAGCAGCCGCGGATTAAACACCATATATTTT. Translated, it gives CASSRGLNTIYF.

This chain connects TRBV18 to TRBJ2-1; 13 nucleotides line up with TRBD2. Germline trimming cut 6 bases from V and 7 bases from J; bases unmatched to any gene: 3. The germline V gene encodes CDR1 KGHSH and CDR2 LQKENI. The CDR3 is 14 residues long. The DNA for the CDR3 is TGTGCCAGCTCGCGGACTAGCGGGAGTAATGAGCAGTTCTTC. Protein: CASSRTSGSNEQFF.

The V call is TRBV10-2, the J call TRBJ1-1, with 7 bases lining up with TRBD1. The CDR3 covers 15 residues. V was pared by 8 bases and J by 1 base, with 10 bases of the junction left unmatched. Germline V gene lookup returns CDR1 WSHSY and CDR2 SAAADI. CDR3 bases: TGCGCCAGCGGGAGGACAGGCCTTAGGAACACTGAAGCTTTCTTT. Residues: CASGRTGLRNTEAFF.

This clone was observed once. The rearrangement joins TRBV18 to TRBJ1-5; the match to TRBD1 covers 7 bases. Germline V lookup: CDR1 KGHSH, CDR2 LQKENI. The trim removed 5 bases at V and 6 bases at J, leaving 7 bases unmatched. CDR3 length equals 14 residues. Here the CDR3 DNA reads TGTGCCAGCTCATTCGACAGGGTGTTTCAGCCCCAGCATTTT. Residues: CASSFDRVFQPQHF.

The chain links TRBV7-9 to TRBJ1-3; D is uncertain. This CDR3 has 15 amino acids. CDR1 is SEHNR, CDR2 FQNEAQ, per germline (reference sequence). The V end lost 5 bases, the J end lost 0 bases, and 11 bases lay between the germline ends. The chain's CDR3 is CASSIQRISGNTIYF. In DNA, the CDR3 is TGTGCCAGCAGCATCCAGAGGATCTCTGGAAACACCATATATTTT.

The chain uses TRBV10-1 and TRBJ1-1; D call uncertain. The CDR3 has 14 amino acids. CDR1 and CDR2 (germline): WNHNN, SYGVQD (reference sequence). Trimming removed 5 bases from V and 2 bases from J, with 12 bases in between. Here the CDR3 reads CASSKRQDNTEAFF. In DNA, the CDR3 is TGCGCCAGCAGTAAGAGGCAGGATAACACTGAAGCTTTCTTT.

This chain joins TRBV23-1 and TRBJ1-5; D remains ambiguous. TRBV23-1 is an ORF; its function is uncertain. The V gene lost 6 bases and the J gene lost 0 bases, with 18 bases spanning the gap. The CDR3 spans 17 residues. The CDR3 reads CASSPERRMISNQPQHF. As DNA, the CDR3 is TGCGCCAGCAGCCCGGAGAGACGGATGATTAGCAATCAGCCCCAGCATTTT.

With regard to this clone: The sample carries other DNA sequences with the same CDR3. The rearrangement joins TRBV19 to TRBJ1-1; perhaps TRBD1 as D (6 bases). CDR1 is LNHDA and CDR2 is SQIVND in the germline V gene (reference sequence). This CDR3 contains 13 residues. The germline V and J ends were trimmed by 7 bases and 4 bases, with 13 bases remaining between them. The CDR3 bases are TGTGCCAGTACTTCAGGGGACCTCACTGAAGCTTTCTTT. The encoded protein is CASTSGDLTEAFF.

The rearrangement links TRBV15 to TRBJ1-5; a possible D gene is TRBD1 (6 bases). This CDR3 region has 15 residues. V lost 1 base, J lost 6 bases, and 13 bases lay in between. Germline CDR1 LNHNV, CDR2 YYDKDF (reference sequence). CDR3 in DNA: TGTGCCACCAGCAGAGGCCGGGCGGGGGCTCAGCCCCAGCATTTT. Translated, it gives CATSRGRAGAQPQHF.

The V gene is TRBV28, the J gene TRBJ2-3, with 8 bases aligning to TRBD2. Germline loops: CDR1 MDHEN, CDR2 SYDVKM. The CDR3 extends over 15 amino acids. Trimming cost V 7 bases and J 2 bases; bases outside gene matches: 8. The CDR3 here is CASNRLARDTDTQYF. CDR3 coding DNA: TGTGCCAGCAACCGACTAGCGAGAGACACAGATACGCAGTATTTT.

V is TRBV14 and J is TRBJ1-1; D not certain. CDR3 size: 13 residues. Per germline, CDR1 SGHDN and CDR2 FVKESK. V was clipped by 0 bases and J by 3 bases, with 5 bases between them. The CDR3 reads CASSQDFHTEAFF. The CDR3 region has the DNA TGTGCCAGCAGCCAAGATTTCCACACTGAAGCTTTCTTT.

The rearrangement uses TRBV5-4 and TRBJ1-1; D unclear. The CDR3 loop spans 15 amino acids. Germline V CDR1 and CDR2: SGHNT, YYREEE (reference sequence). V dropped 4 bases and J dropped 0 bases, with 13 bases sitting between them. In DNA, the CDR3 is TGTGCCAGCAGCGGGAAAGGCGCTTTGAACACTGAAGCTTTCTTT. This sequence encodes CASSGKGALNTEAFF.

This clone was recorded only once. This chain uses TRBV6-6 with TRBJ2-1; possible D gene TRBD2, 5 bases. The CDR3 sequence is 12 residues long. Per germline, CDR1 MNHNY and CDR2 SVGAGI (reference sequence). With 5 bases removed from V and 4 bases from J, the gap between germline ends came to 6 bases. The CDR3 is CASSTGYNEQFF. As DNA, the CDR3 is TGTGCCAGCAGTACGGGGTACAATGAGCAGTTCTTC.

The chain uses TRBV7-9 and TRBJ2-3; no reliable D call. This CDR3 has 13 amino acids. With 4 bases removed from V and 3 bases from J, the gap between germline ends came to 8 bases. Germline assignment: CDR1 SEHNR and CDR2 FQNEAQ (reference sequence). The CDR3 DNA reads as TGTGCCAGCAGCTCCTCTTGGACAGATACGCAGTATTTT. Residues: CASSSSWTDTQYF. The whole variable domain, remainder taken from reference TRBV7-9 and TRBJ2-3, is DTGVSQNPRHKITKRGQNVTFRCDPISEHNRLYWYRQTLGQGPEFLTYFQNEAQLEKSRLLSDRFSAERPKGSFSTLEIQRTEQGDSAMYLCASSSSWTDTQYFGPGTRLTVL.

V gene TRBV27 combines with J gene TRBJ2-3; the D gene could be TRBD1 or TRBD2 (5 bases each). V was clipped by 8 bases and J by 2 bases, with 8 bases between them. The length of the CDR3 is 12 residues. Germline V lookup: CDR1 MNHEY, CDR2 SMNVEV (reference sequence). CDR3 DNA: TGTGCCAGCGGGACGACCACAGATACGCAGTATTTT. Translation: CASGTTTDTQYF.

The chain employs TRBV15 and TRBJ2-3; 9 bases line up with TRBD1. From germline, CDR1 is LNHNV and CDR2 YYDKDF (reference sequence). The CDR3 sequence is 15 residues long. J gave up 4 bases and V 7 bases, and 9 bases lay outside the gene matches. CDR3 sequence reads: CATNQQGAGPDTQYF. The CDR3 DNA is TGTGCCACCAACCAACAGGGGGCCGGCCCAGATACGCAGTATTTT. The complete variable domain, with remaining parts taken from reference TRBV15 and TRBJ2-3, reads DAMVIQNPRYQVTQFGKPVTLSCSQTLNHNVMYWYQQKSSQAPKLLFHYYDKDFNNEADTPDNFQSRRPNTSFCFLDIRSPGLGDTAMYLCATNQQGAGPDTQYFGPGTRLTVL.